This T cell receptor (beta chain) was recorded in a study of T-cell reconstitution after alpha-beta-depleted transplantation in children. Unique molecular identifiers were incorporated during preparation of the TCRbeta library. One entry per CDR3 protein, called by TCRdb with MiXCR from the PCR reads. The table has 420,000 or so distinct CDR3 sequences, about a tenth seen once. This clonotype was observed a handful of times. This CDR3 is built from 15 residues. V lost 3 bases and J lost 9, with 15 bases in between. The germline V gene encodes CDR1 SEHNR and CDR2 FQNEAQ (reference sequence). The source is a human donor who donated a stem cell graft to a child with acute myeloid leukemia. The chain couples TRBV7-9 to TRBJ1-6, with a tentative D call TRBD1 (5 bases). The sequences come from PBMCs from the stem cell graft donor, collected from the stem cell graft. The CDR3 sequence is CASSFNGLGGSPLHF. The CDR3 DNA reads TGTGCCAGCAGCTTCAACGGGCTCGGGGGTTCACCCCTCCACTTT.